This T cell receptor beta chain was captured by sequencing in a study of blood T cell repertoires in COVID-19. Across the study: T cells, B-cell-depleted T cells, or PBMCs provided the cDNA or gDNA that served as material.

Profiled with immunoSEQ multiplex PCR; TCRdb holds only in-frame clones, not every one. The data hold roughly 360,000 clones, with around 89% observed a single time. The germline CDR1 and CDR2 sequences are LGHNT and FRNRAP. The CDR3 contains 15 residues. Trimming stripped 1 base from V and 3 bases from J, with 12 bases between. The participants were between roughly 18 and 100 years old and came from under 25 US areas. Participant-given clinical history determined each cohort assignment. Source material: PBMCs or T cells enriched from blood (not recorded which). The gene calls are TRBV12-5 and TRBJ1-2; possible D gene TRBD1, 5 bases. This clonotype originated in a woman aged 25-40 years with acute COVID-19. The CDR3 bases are TGTGCTAGTGGTTTGGGTGGAGGGGAGGACTATGGCTACACCTTC. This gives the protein CASGLGGGEDYGYTF.